One and the same sample provided the 32 T cell receptor beta chains below, sequenced in a study of T cells after yellow fever vaccination. TCRdb called the 5' RACE reads again in MiXCR, with one record for every CDR3 protein. The sample contains 75,000 to 100,000 distinct CDR3 sequences, almost 9% of which appear only once. This specimen consisted of CD8+ T cells not binding an NS4B(214-222) dextramer, sorted from PBMCs, obtained roughly 15 days after the first yellow fever vaccination. These receptors all come from a man between 18 and 29 years old who received the YFV17D yellow fever vaccine.

This clonotype came up a few times. Its ends do not fully match the called genes, so a read error is possible. The chain employs TRBV6-1 and TRBJ1-1, with a tentative D call TRBD1 (6 bases). The length of the CDR3 is 15 residues. Looked up from germline, CDR1 is MNHNS and CDR2 is SASEGT. This CDR3 is CASREAGGADTEAFF. The DNA of the CDR3 is TGTGCCAGCAGGGAAGCGGGGGGCGCAGACACTGAAGCTTTCTTT.

This clonotype showed up many times. This rearrangement joins TRBV12-3 or TRBV12-4 to TRBJ2-3; the D is unclear. This CDR3 comprises 13 residues. Trimming shortened V by 1 base and J by 7 bases, and 9 bases separated the two germline ends. The CDR3 loop is CASSLGPLHTQYF. CDR3 DNA: TGTGCCAGCAGTTTAGGTCCCTTACATACGCAGTATTTT.

The genes are TRBV10-3 and TRBJ1-6; 9 bases match TRBD1. The CDR3 loop spans 16 amino acids. Trimming at V came to 5 bases and at J to 7 bases, leaving 9 bases not matched to a gene. Germline V gene data show CDR1 as ENHRY and CDR2 as SYGVKD. The CDR3 protein is CAISFRDREANSPLHF. The DNA of the CDR3 is TGTGCCATCAGTTTCCGGGACAGGGAAGCCAATTCACCCCTCCACTTT.

At least ten counts were recorded for this clonotype. This rearrangement joins TRBV7-6 to TRBJ1-1, with TRBD1 as a possible D gene (5 bases). This CDR3 region has 16 residues. V lost 1 base and J 0 bases, leaving 12 bases between the germline ends. From germline, CDR1 is SGHVS and CDR2 FNYEAQ. CDR3 nucleotides: TGTGCCAGCAGCTTAGATCGGCAGGGAATGAACACTGAAGCTTTCTTT. Protein: CASSLDRQGMNTEAFF.

This chain uses TRBV12-3 or TRBV12-4 with TRBJ1-2; D is undetermined. The ends were cut back, 9 bases at V and 5 bases at J, with 22 bases in the middle. This CDR3 contains 15 residues. CDR3 residues: CASSHSLLLTYGYTF. The CDR3 nucleotides are TGTGCCAGTTCCCATAGTCTCCTACTGACTTATGGCTACACCTTC.

The genes are TRBV4-1 and TRBJ2-7, with TRBD1 as a possible D gene (7 bases). Germline CDR1 MGHRA, CDR2 YSYEKL. CDR3 length: 15 residues. Trimming removed 2 bases from V and 6 bases from J, with 17 bases in between. The DNA of the CDR3 is TGCGCCAGCAGCCAATACAGGGGACTGACGGGCGAGCAGTACTTC. Encoded protein: CASSQYRGLTGEQYF.

Many counts were recorded for this clonotype. This chain uses TRBV28 with TRBJ1-5; no reliable D call. The ends were cut back, 5 bases at V and 4 bases at J, with 18 bases in the middle. Germline CDR1 is MDHEN and CDR2 is SYDVKM. This CDR3 contains 16 residues. The CDR3 bases are TGTGCCAGCAGTAGAAGGCAGCCCCTTTCTAATCAGCCCCAGCATTTT. Its translation: CASSRRQPLSNQPQHF.

This clonotype was detected many times. V and J are TRBV4-1 and TRBJ2-5, with 9 bases aligning to TRBD1. Germline V gene lookup returns CDR1 MGHRA and CDR2 YSYEKL. There are 17 residues in the CDR3. With 1 base clipped from V and 0 bases from J, the junction kept 6 bases outside the gene matches. CDR3 nucleotide sequence: TGCGCCAGCAGCCAAGTCGATGGGACAGGGTACCAAGAGACCCAGTACTTC. Amino acids: CASSQVDGTGYQETQYF.

The rearrangement joins TRBV6-5 to TRBJ1-2; D gene unclear. The CDR3 covers 17 residues. V was clipped by 0 bases and J by 1 base, with 15 bases between them. Germline lookup yields CDR1 MNHEY and CDR2 SVGAGI. For the CDR3, the DNA is TGTGCCAGCAGTTACTCGATCGCCTCCTCTCTTAACTATGGCTACACCTTC. It codes for CASSYSIASSLNYGYTF.

This chain uses TRBV28 with TRBJ1-5; 9 bases agree with TRBD1. CDR3 size: 17 residues. Per germline, CDR1 MDHEN and CDR2 SYDVKM. After removal of 4 bases from V and 0 bases from J, the junction contained 7 bases not matched to a gene. The CDR3 DNA reads TGTGCCAGCAGTTCACAGGGGGCCTCCTTTAGCAATCAGCCCCAGCATTTT. Its protein product is CASSSQGASFSNQPQHF.

In its sample, this clonotype was seen a few times. This chain joins TRBV20-1 and TRBJ1-2; D is unclear. CDR1 and CDR2 (germline): DFQATT, SNEGSKA (reference sequence). CDR3 length equals 11 residues. Trimming cost V 6 bases and J 6 bases, with 11 bases left between them. The CDR3 coding sequence is TGCAGTGCGAAATGGAGGGATGGCTACACCTTC. It is translated as CSAKWRDGYTF.

V and J are TRBV15 and TRBJ2-5; perhaps TRBD1 as D (6 bases). There are 14 residues in the CDR3. V was trimmed by 6 bases and J by 4 bases, leaving 15 bases between them. Germline V lookup: CDR1 LNHNV, CDR2 YYDKDF (reference sequence). Written as DNA, the CDR3 is TGTGCCACCAGGGCACAGGGCTGGGGAGAGACCCAGTACTTC. Translation: CATRAQGWGETQYF.

This clonotype has ten or more counts. The rearrangement joins TRBV6-1 to TRBJ2-5; 7 bases fit TRBD2. The germline gives CDR1 MNHNS, CDR2 SASEGT. V lost 0 bases to trimming and J lost 2 bases; unmatched junction nucleotides: 0. The CDR3 has 14 residues. The chain's CDR3 is CASSEAGGQETQYF. The CDR3 nucleotides read TGTGCCAGCAGTGAAGCGGGGGGGCAAGAGACCCAGTACTTC.

The V gene is TRBV27, the J gene TRBJ2-3; D is perhaps TRBD2 (6 bases). V lost 1 base and J 0 bases, leaving 11 bases between the germline ends. CDR1 is MNHEY and CDR2 is SMNVEV in the germline V gene (reference sequence). The CDR3 contains 16 residues. CDR3 nucleotide sequence: TGTGCCAGCAGTTTATTGACTAGTACTAGCACAGATACGCAGTATTTT. This translates into CASSLLTSTSTDTQYF.

In its sample, this clonotype was seen a few times. This chain uses TRBV7-8 with TRBJ1-5; no firm D call. Per germline, CDR1 SGHVS and CDR2 FQNEAQ. This CDR3 has 15 amino acids. The germline V and J ends were trimmed by 5 bases and 3 bases, with 14 bases remaining between them. CDR3 nucleotides: TGTGCCAGCAGCCCGGGAATTCGATCCAATCAGCCCCAGCATTTT. Its translation is CASSPGIRSNQPQHF.

This clonotype showed up just a few times. V is TRBV9 and J is TRBJ2-1, with TRBD1 matching 7 bases. Trimming at V came to 4 bases and at J to 3 bases, leaving 16 bases not matched to a gene. Germline V gene lookup returns CDR1 SGDLS and CDR2 YYNGEE. This CDR3 is 18 amino acids long. Written as DNA, the CDR3 is TGTGCCAGCAGCCCCGAGGAGGCGAGGGGGACAGTCTACAATGAGCAGTTCTTC. Protein: CASSPEEARGTVYNEQFF.

V is TRBV12-3 or TRBV12-4 and J is TRBJ2-2, with D possibly matching TRBD2 (6 bases). This CDR3 has 15 residues. V shed 7 bases and J shed 2 bases, with 14 bases lying between them. CDR3 sequence reads: CASIDRDSNTGELFF. The CDR3 region has the DNA TGTGCCAGCATAGATCGGGACTCCAACACCGGGGAGCTGTTTTTT.

The chain recombines TRBV12-3 or TRBV12-4 with TRBJ2-2; D is tentatively TRBD1 or TRBD2 (7 bases each). Trimming cost V 10 bases and J 2 bases, with 23 bases left between them. The CDR3 contains 17 residues. CDR3 protein: CAICPSGGEINTGELFF. The CDR3 DNA reads TGTGCCATCTGTCCCTCAGGGGGGGAGATCAACACCGGGGAGCTGTTTTTT.

This clonotype was observed a handful of times. V gene TRBV10-3 combines with J gene TRBJ2-7; D not resolved. This CDR3 comprises 12 residues. V was clipped by 11 bases and J by 0 bases, with 11 bases between them. Germline assignment: CDR1 ENHRY and CDR2 SYGVKD. CDR3: CASTDGSYEQYV. The CDR3 DNA follows: TGTGCCTCAACGGACGGCTCCTACGAGCAGTACGTC.

V and J are TRBV5-4 and TRBJ2-2; a weak D match, TRBD2 (6 bases). Germline V CDR1 and CDR2: SGHNT, YYREEE (reference sequence). The CDR3 contains 15 residues. Between the trimmed V and J ends, which lost 4 bases and 7 bases, there was a span of 17 bases. The CDR3 nucleotides read TGTGCCAGCAGCACGGGGCTTGTAGCGGACGGGGAGCTGTTTTTT. It specifies CASSTGLVADGELFF.

This sequence joins TRBV4-1 and TRBJ1-2, with D tentatively TRBD1 (5 bases). The CDR3 length is 18 residues. The germline V gene has CDR1 MGHRA and CDR2 YSYEKL. With 4 bases removed from V and 5 bases from J, the gap between germline ends came to 26 bases. CDR3 in DNA: TGCGCCAGCAGCCCACCTGGTATTAGGGCGTCGGGACCTTATGGCTACACCTTC. It is translated as CASSPPGIRASGPYGYTF.

This clonotype has at least ten counts. This chain joins TRBV5-6 and TRBJ1-5; D remains ambiguous. V lost 3 bases and J 4 bases, leaving 14 bases between the germline ends. The CDR3 spans 15 residues. Germline-derived CDR1 and CDR2 are SGHDT and YYEEEE. CDR3 residues: CASSSWSFWNQPQHF. In DNA form, the CDR3 reads TGTGCCAGCAGCTCGTGGAGTTTTTGGAATCAGCCCCAGCATTTT.

This clonotype was counted only a few times. The chain employs TRBV12-3 or TRBV12-4 and TRBJ1-6; D unresolved. V lost 6 bases to trimming and J lost 2 bases, with 5 bases between them. The CDR3 has 13 residues. The CDR3 region has the DNA TGTGCCAGCAGCACTCCCTATAATTCACCCCTCCACTTT. This translates into CASSTPYNSPLHF.

This clonotype has only a few counts. The chain carries TRBV9 and TRBJ2-1, with D perhaps matching TRBD2 (6 bases). V was shortened by 0 bases and J by 5 bases, with 12 bases between the two germline ends. CDR1 SGDLS and CDR2 YYNGEE come from the germline V gene. CDR3 length equals 15 residues. CDR3 protein: CASSVDGGGDNEQFF. Here the CDR3 DNA reads TGTGCCAGCAGCGTAGATGGTGGAGGGGACAATGAGCAGTTCTTC.

This clonotype was detected a few times. The V and J genes are TRBV7-2 and TRBJ1-2; weak D call: TRBD1 (6 bases). The V end was cut by 5 bases, the J end by 4 bases, with 11 bases between. Per germline, CDR1 SGHTA and CDR2 FQGNSA. The CDR3 sequence is 13 residues long. The CDR3 here is CASSPGGRYGYTF. CDR3 coding DNA: TGTGCCAGCAGCCCGGGGGGGCGCTATGGCTACACCTTC.

The chain combines TRBV4-1 with TRBJ2-5, with TRBD2 identical over 13 bases. Germline-derived CDR1 and CDR2 are MGHRA and YSYEKL. This CDR3 has 16 amino acids. V was pared by 4 bases and J by 5 bases, with 7 bases of the junction left unmatched. DNA for the CDR3: TGCGCCAGCAGCCTTACTAGCGGGGGGGCCTTGGAGACCCAGTACTTC. This translates into CASSLTSGGALETQYF.

The chain carries TRBV18 and TRBJ2-2, with unresolved D. Trimming removed 6 bases from V and 3 bases from J, with 8 bases in between. In germline, CDR1 is KGHSH, CDR2 LQKENI. This CDR3 has 13 residues. CDR3 amino acids: CASSLIDTGELFF. The CDR3 DNA reads TGTGCCAGCTCGCTTATTGACACCGGGGAGCTGTTTTTT.

This chain links TRBV6-2 or TRBV6-3 with TRBJ2-3, with 7 bases that match TRBD2. After removal of 1 base from V and 2 bases from J, the junction contained 6 bases not matched to a gene. The V gene's germline CDR1 is MNHEY and CDR2 SVGEGT. The CDR3 is 16 residues long. CDR3 bases: TGTGCCAGCAGTTACTTTGCGGGGGACCTCACAGATACGCAGTATTTT. Its translation is CASSYFAGDLTDTQYF.

J is TRBJ1-1 and V is TRBV6-5; D is unresolved. The CDR3 consists of 17 residues. With 2 bases removed from V and 4 bases from J, the gap between germline ends came to 20 bases. From germline, CDR1 is MNHEY and CDR2 SVGAGI. The CDR3 sequence: CASSYGRQPTSGTEAFF. The CDR3 nucleotides read TGTGCCAGCAGTTACGGCCGTCAACCTACTTCGGGCACTGAAGCTTTCTTT.

The genes are TRBV9 and TRBJ2-1; tentative D call: TRBD2 (7 bases). Germline V CDR1 and CDR2: SGDLS, YYNGEE. Trimming shortened V by 0 bases and J by 1 base, and 8 bases separated the two germline ends. The CDR3 contains 15 residues. CDR3 in amino acids: CASSVEGGSYNEQFF. The CDR3 bases are TGTGCCAGCAGCGTAGAGGGGGGGTCCTACAATGAGCAGTTCTTC.

This clonotype has at least ten counts. The chain is built from TRBV2 and TRBJ2-3, with TRBD2 identical over 7 bases. This CDR3 region has 21 residues. The V gene's germline CDR1 is SNHLY and CDR2 FYNNEI. V dropped 0 bases and J dropped 3; count of bases not matched to a gene: 21. The CDR3 reads CASSEAPPLQITSVPTDTQYF. The CDR3 nucleotides are TGTGCCAGCAGTGAAGCCCCTCCGCTCCAGATTACTAGCGTACCGACAGATACGCAGTATTTT. The complete variable domain, with remaining parts taken from reference TRBV2 and TRBJ2-3, reads EPEVTQTPSHQVTQMGQEVILRCVPISNHLYFYWYRQILGQKVEFLVSFYNNEISEKSEIFDDQFSVERPDGSNFTLKIRSTKLEDSAMYFCASSEAPPLQITSVPTDTQYFGPGTRLTVL.

J is TRBJ2-7 and V is TRBV4-3; D is perhaps TRBD1 (5 bases). Germline loops: CDR1 LGHNA, CDR2 YSLEER. CDR3 size: 13 residues. V lost 1 base to trimming and J lost 6 bases, with 10 bases between them. The CDR3 nucleotides read TGCGCCAGCAGCCAAGGATTAGGGGTCGAGCAGTACGTC. Residues: CASSQGLGVEQYV.